The TCR beta chain described here comes from a study of blood T cell repertoires in COVID-19. V lost 6 bases to trimming and J lost 2 bases, with 14 bases between them. There are 15 residues in the CDR3. Germline values: CDR1 SGHTA, CDR2 FQGTGA. Per the original methods: Amplification of reference gene primers provided the estimated nucleated cell counts. Libraries were prepared by immunoSEQ multiplex PCR; TCRdb keeps only in-frame clonotypes and omits some of them. V and J calls and clone size are copied from that table; D and trimming were computed from the DNA. Of about 140,000 clones in the sample, over 70% were seen once.

The rearrangement uses TRBV7-3 and TRBJ2-1; possibly TRBD1 or TRBD2 for D (6 bases each). The source is a woman aged 50 to 60 with acute or convalescent COVID-19. The sequenced material came from peripheral blood. The CDR3 DNA is TGTGCCAGCAGTTTAGGGGGGTCGGCCTACAATGAGCAGTTCTTC. Protein product: CASSLGGSAYNEQFF.